Below are 29 T cell receptor beta chains sequenced from a single sample in a study of long-term antiretroviral therapy in people with HIV. It was version v3.0 of the immunoSEQ assay that was run at survey level. Sequenced by immunoSEQ multiplex PCR; TCRdb stores in-frame clones only, minus some. There are about 22,000 clones in the sample; approximately 76% occur only once, and roughly an eighth lies in the top ten. The source was unsorted PBMCs, collected less than 1.8 years before starting antiretroviral therapy. The receptors were gathered from a woman between 40 and 55 years old with HIV.

This rearrangement joins TRBV4-1 to TRBJ1-5; D remains unclear. The length of the CDR3 is 14 residues. Deletions cut 0 bases from V and 7 bases from J, with 10 bases between. Germline-derived CDR1 and CDR2 are MGHRA and YSYEKL. The CDR3, as DNA: TGCGCCAGCAGCCAAGATTTGTTCGGGCAGCCCCAGCATTTT. Encoded protein: CASSQDLFGQPQHF.

This sequence joins TRBV7-2 and TRBJ1-1; D call uncertain. V was pared by 4 bases and J by 1 base, with 10 bases between. Germline CDR1 and CDR2: SGHTA and FQGNSA. The CDR3 is made up of 14 amino acids. The DNA of the CDR3 is TGTGCCAGCAGCTACGGACCTACGAACACTGAAGCTTTCTTT. Amino acids: CASSYGPTNTEAFF.

This chain connects TRBV2 to TRBJ1-1; D may be TRBD1 (5 bases). This CDR3 has 13 residues. Germline CDR1 and CDR2: SNHLY and FYNNEI. V was cut by 8 bases and J by 7 bases, with 17 bases left in between. The CDR3 is CASVWTGEFEAFF. Written as DNA, the CDR3 is TGTGCCAGCGTCTGGACGGGGGAGTTTGAAGCTTTCTTT.

V usage is TRBV11-3 and J usage is TRBJ2-1; 10 bases are a match to TRBD2. From germline, CDR1 is SGHNT and CDR2 YENEEA. Losses at the gene ends were 3 bases for V and 6 bases for J; bases not matched to a gene: 14. This CDR3 region has 18 residues. The CDR3: CASSFLAGGHTSGNEQFF. The CDR3 region has the DNA TGTGCCAGCAGCTTTTTAGCGGGGGGCCATACGTCAGGCAATGAGCAGTTCTTC. The full variable domain, rest sourced from reference TRBV11-3 and TRBJ2-1, is EAGVVQSPRYKIIEKKQPVAFWCNPISGHNTLYWYLQNLGQGPELLIRYENEEAVDDSQLPKDRFSAERLKGVDSTLKIQPAELGDSAVYLCASSFLAGGHTSGNEQFFGPGTRLTVL.

V gene TRBV30 combines with J gene TRBJ1-3; D is undetermined. There are 15 residues in the CDR3. The V gene's germline CDR1 is GTSNPN and CDR2 SVGIG (reference sequence). V lost 1 base to trimming and J lost 2 bases, with 12 bases between them. CDR3: CAWSDKRGPGNTIYF. Here the CDR3 DNA reads TGTGCCTGGAGTGACAAACGAGGCCCTGGAAACACCATATATTTT.

The chain carries TRBV19 and TRBJ1-1; 7 nucleotides align to TRBD1. Looked up from germline, CDR1 is LNHDA and CDR2 is SQIVND (reference sequence). The V gene end was trimmed by 6 bases and the J gene end by 1 base; junction bases not matched to a gene: 8. CDR3 length: 15 residues. The CDR3 nucleotides are TGTGCCAGTAGGCACCCGGGACAGTGGAACACTGAAGCTTTCTTT. Protein sequence: CASRHPGQWNTEAFF.

The V call is TRBV4-2, the J call TRBJ2-2; no clear D gene. The CDR3 is 15 residues long. V lost 3 bases and J lost 2, with 10 bases in between. Germline CDR1 and CDR2: LGHNA and YNFKEQ. CDR3 amino acids: CASSQPGLNTGELFF. The CDR3 bases are TGTGCCAGCAGCCAGCCCGGGCTCAACACCGGGGAGCTGTTTTTT.

V and J are TRBV7-2 and TRBJ1-4; D remains ambiguous. V was pared by 5 bases and J by 0 bases, with 13 bases between. Germline CDR1 SGHTA, CDR2 FQGNSA. The CDR3 covers 16 residues. The CDR3 DNA follows: TGTGCCAGCAGCGACGAGAATTTTGCAACTAATGAAAAACTGTTTTTT. It is translated as CASSDENFATNEKLFF.

The V call is TRBV5-6, the J call TRBJ2-7; 7 bases map to TRBD2. Germline V gene data show CDR1 as SGHDT and CDR2 as YYEEEE. V trimming: 3 bases; J trimming: 4 bases; junction bases outside the gene matches: 1. This CDR3 has 12 amino acids. The CDR3 region is CASSWEGYEQYF. The CDR3, as DNA: TGTGCCAGCAGCTGGGAGGGGTACGAGCAGTACTTC.

The genes are TRBV4-1 and TRBJ1-1; weak D call: TRBD1 (5 bases). The CDR3 spans 16 residues. V dropped 1 base and J dropped 4 bases, with 16 bases sitting between them. Germline CDR1 is MGHRA and CDR2 is YSYEKL. CDR3 nucleotides: TGCGCCAGCAGCCAAGTCCTGGGGGTCGGGACCACTGAAGCTTTCTTT. Translated, it gives CASSQVLGVGTTEAFF.

The table lists this clone with a count of one. For the CDR3, the DNA is TGTGCCAGCAGTACCCCTTTCGGACATCAGAACTATGGCTACACCTTC. This sequence encodes CASSTPFGHQNYGYTF. V is TRBV28 and J is TRBJ1-2; weak D call: TRBD1 (5 bases). Trimming pared 5 bases from V and 2 bases from J, leaving 18 bases between. Germline V CDR1 and CDR2: MDHEN, SYDVKM. The CDR3 spans 16 residues.

The chain carries TRBV30 and TRBJ1-3; 7 nucleotides agree with TRBD1. This CDR3 comprises 14 residues. Losses at the gene ends were 2 bases for V and 2 bases for J; bases not matched to a gene: 3. The germline CDR1 and CDR2 sequences are GTSNPN and SVGIG (reference sequence). The chain's CDR3 is CAWSPGQTGNTIYF. For the CDR3, the DNA is TGTGCCTGGAGTCCGGGACAGACTGGAAACACCATATATTTT.

The CDR3 is CASRSRGTEAFF. In DNA, the CDR3 is TGTGCCAGTAGATCTCGGGGGACTGAAGCTTTCTTT. V usage is TRBV19 and J usage is TRBJ1-1, with a tentative D call TRBD1 (5 bases). Trimming took 6 bases from V and 5 from J, leaving 10 bases between them. This CDR3 is 12 amino acids long. Germline assignment: CDR1 LNHDA and CDR2 SQIVND (reference sequence).

The chain employs TRBV4-2 and TRBJ1-6, with D possibly TRBD1 on 6 matching bases. The CDR3 extends over 19 amino acids. Trimming left V 8 bases short and J 0 bases short, with 23 bases between. Per germline, CDR1 LGHNA and CDR2 YNFKEQ. In DNA form, the CDR3 reads TGTGCCAGCGGTGGGGGGGCTGGAGAGGCGAGCTCCTATAATTCACCCCTCCACTTT. It yields the protein CASGGGAGEASSYNSPLHF.

V and J are TRBV6-5 and TRBJ2-7; tentatively, D is TRBD1 (6 bases). Germline V gives CDR1 MNHEY, CDR2 SVGAGI. Trimming removed 0 bases from V and 7 bases from J, with 13 bases in between. The CDR3 is made up of 14 amino acids. For the CDR3, the DNA is TGTGCCAGCAGTTACTCCCGACCCCAGGGGGAGCAGTACTTC. Translating gives CASSYSRPQGEQYF.

The chain carries TRBV27 and TRBJ2-3; D may match TRBD1 or TRBD2 (5 bases each). With 5 bases removed from V and 1 base from J, the gap between germline ends came to 16 bases. Germline-derived CDR1 and CDR2 are MNHEY and SMNVEV (reference sequence). CDR3 length: 16 amino acids. CDR3 protein: CASSRNRGFGTDTQYF. The CDR3 DNA is TGTGCCAGCAGTCGAAACCGGGGCTTTGGCACAGATACGCAGTATTTT.

J is TRBJ1-1 and V is TRBV7-9, with D perhaps TRBD1 (5 bases). Germline CDR1 SEHNR, CDR2 FQNEAQ (reference sequence). The CDR3 extends over 14 amino acids. Trimming removed 1 base from V and 7 bases from J, with 13 bases in between. CDR3 protein: CASSLVVGVGEAFF. DNA of the CDR3: TGTGCCAGCAGCTTAGTGGTGGGGGTCGGTGAAGCTTTCTTT.

This sequence joins TRBV25-1 and TRBJ2-7, with no clear D. With 4 bases removed from V and 0 bases from J, the gap between germline ends came to 10 bases. CDR3 length: 14 residues. Germline lookup yields CDR1 MGHDK and CDR2 SYGVNS. DNA for the CDR3: TGTGCCAGCAGTGGGTGGCCCTCCTCCTACGAGCAGTACTTC. Translating gives CASSGWPSSYEQYF.

V is TRBV6-5 and J is TRBJ2-7; 10 bases are shared with TRBD1. Germline-derived CDR1 and CDR2 are MNHEY and SVGAGI. CDR3 size: 14 residues. The J segment lost 3 bases and the V segment lost 2 bases, leaving 1 base of the junction unmatched. The CDR3 region is CASSYGDRGYEQYF. In nucleotides, the CDR3 is TGTGCCAGCAGTTACGGGGACAGGGGCTACGAGCAGTACTTC.

This rearrangement joins TRBV4-2 to TRBJ1-2; D perhaps matches TRBD1 (5 bases). The length of the CDR3 is 16 residues. CDR1 and CDR2 (germline): LGHNA, YNFKEQ. V was trimmed by 0 bases and J by 6 bases, leaving 17 bases between them. CDR3 sequence: CASSQEGTGKENGYTF. In DNA form, the CDR3 reads TGTGCCAGCAGCCAAGAGGGTACAGGAAAAGAAAATGGCTACACCTTC.

This sequence joins TRBV18 and TRBJ2-7, with D possibly being TRBD2 (5 bases). The CDR3 length is 14 residues. V lost 0 bases, J lost 2 bases, and 8 bases lay in between. CDR1 and CDR2 (germline): KGHSH, LQKENI. The CDR3 loop reads CASSPPWTAYEQYF. CDR3 sequence (DNA): TGTGCCAGCTCACCACCGTGGACTGCCTACGAGCAGTACTTC.

This rearrangement joins TRBV18 to TRBJ1-1; no reliable D call. The CDR3 is 15 amino acids. Germline CDR1 reads KGHSH; CDR2 reads LQKENI. V was cut by 0 bases and J by 0 bases, with 8 bases left in between. In DNA, the CDR3 is TGTGCCAGCTCACCACCGCCAGATTTGAACACTGAAGCTTTCTTT. This codes for CASSPPPDLNTEAFF.

The V and J genes are TRBV10-3 and TRBJ1-4, with TRBD1 matching 10 bases. Germline CDR1 and CDR2: ENHRY and SYGVKD. The CDR3 runs 17 residues. V lost 1 base and J lost 3; bases outside the gene matches: 5. CDR3 loop: CAISELPGQGSNEKLFF. DNA for the CDR3: TGTGCCATCAGTGAGTTGCCGGGACAGGGGTCTAATGAAAAACTGTTTTTT.

Only a few counts were recorded for this clone. The V call is TRBV4-3, the J call TRBJ1-6; the D is unclear. The CDR3 runs to 16 residues. V was pared by 1 base and J by 1 base, with 8 bases between. The germline CDR1 and CDR2 sequences are LGHNA and YSLEER. CDR3 bases: TGCGCCAGCAGCCAAGTCTACAGTTCCTATAATTCACCCCTCCACTTT. It codes for CASSQVYSSYNSPLHF.

The chain combines TRBV5-8 with TRBJ2-5, with D hard to call. Germline V gene lookup returns CDR1 SGHTS and CDR2 YDEGEE. The ends were cut back, 0 bases at V and 5 bases at J, with 8 bases in the middle. The CDR3 totals 13 residues. CDR3 loop: CASSLAGVETQYF. The DNA of the CDR3 is TGTGCCAGCAGCTTGGCGGGTGTTGAGACCCAGTACTTC.

The rearrangement joins TRBV25-1 to TRBJ1-2; 10 positions agree with TRBD1. The CDR3 covers 17 residues. The V gene's germline CDR1 is MGHDK and CDR2 SYGVNS. V lost 4 bases and J lost 4; bases outside the gene matches: 12. The CDR3 bases are TGTGCCAGCAGTGGGTACTCCACCGGGACAGGGGCCTATGGCTACACCTTC. It specifies CASSGYSTGTGAYGYTF.

The gene calls are TRBV7-9 and TRBJ1-2; D call uncertain. This CDR3 comprises 15 residues. Trimming removed 3 bases from V and 3 bases from J, with 14 bases in between. Germline CDR1 and CDR2: SEHNR and FQNEAQ (reference sequence). CDR3 nucleotides: TGTGCCAGCAGCTTCGGACCCCCACGGGACTATGGCTACACCTTC. It yields the protein CASSFGPPRDYGYTF.

The V gene is TRBV11-2, the J gene TRBJ1-4; D is uncertain. The germline V gene encodes CDR1 SGHAT and CDR2 FQNNGV. This CDR3 has 15 amino acids. Trimming shortened V by 3 bases and J by 3 bases, and 11 bases separated the two germline ends. The CDR3 nucleotides read TGTGCCAGCAGCTTGAGTCTCGGAGCTAATGAAAAACTGTTTTTT. Protein: CASSLSLGANEKLFF.

This chain connects TRBV7-7 to TRBJ2-2; no definite D call. CDR3 length: 15 residues. Germline assignment: CDR1 SSHAT and CDR2 FNYEAQ (reference sequence). V dropped 2 bases and J dropped 2 bases, with 9 bases sitting between them. The CDR3: CASSLSLGNTGELFF. CDR3 nucleotide sequence: TGTGCCAGCAGCTTATCGCTGGGAAACACCGGGGAGCTGTTTTTT.